This is a list of T cell receptor beta chains from one sample in a study of blood T cell repertoires in COVID-19. TCRdb's table, derived via immunoSEQ multiplex PCR, lists solely in-frame clones and lacks some. Here the sample spans over 150,000 clones, 80% being singletons. Sequenced input: PBMCs or T cells enriched from blood (not recorded which). These receptors all come from a woman in her sixties who had recovered from COVID-19. Both conserved end residues are part of each CDR3. Fields, in order: clone size, D gene, J gene, V gene, CDR3 DNA, CDR3 protein. The D gene is left open where the match is weak. A row's size may be missing; if present it is once, few, many or a size class.

>once|-|TRBJ1-2|TRBV5-4
TGTGCCAGCAGCTCCCGACGGGGAGAAGGCTACACCTTC
CASSSRRGEGYTF
>-|-|TRBJ1-5|TRBV10-3
TGTGCCATCAGTGTGGAGGGCGGGGGTCAGCCCCAGCATTTT
CAISVEGGGQPQHF
>-|-|TRBJ1-3|TRBV3-1/TRBV3-2
TGTGCCAGCAGCCCCTCCGTAGGAAACACCATATATTTT
CASSPSVGNTIYF
>-|-|TRBJ2-7|TRBV6-5
TGTGCCAGCAGTCTACAGGGCTCCTACGAGCAGTACTTC
CASSLQGSYEQYF
>-|-|TRBJ2-3|TRBV6-4
TGTGCCAGCAGGGCTAATTCCGGGGCAGATACGCAGTATTTT
CASRANSGADTQYF
>-|TRBD1|TRBJ2-7|TRBV3-1/TRBV3-2
TGTGCCAGCAGCCTCAAGTTTCAGGGGGTCGACGAGCAGTACTTC
CASSLKFQGVDEQYF
>-|TRBD2|TRBJ2-7|TRBV30
TGTGCCTGGAAGAGGGGACTAGCGAAGGACGAGCAGTACTTC
CAWKRGLAKDEQYF
>once|-|TRBJ2-5|TRBV5-1
TGCGCCAGCAGCTCCGGGAGTGGGACGGGACAAGAGACCCAGTACTTC
CASSSGSGTGQETQYF
>-|-|TRBJ2-7|TRBV10-3
TGTGCCATCAGTGAGCACAACTACGAGCAGTACTTC
CAISEHNYEQYF
>-|-|TRBJ1-6|TRBV4-1
TGCGCCAGCAGCCAGCGGACAGCTAATTCACCCCTCCACTTT
CASSQRTANSPLHF
>-|-|TRBJ1-1|TRBV7-9
TGTGCCAGCAGCTTGGCAGTCCTCATGAACACTGAAGCTTTCTTT
CASSLAVLMNTEAFF
>-|TRBD1|TRBJ1-2|TRBV12-3/TRBV12-4
TGTGCCAGCAGCCACGGACAGGGTGCTGGCTACACCTTC
CASSHGQGAGYTF
>-|TRBD2|TRBJ2-7|TRBV5-1
TGCGCCAGCAGAACAAGCGGGGGGGCCTACGAGCAGTACTTC
CASRTSGGAYEQYF
>few|TRBD2|TRBJ2-1|TRBV7-2
TGTGCCAGCAGCGTGGGACTAGCGGGGAATGAGCAGTTCTTC
CASSVGLAGNEQFF
>-|TRBD2|TRBJ2-3|TRBV6-4
TGTGCCAGCAGTGACTCGCGGGGGGGCACAGATACGCAGTATTTT
CASSDSRGGTDTQYF
>-|-|TRBJ2-3|TRBV4-1
TGCGCCAGCAGCCAACCCCTAGGGGGCACAGATACGCAGTATTTT
CASSQPLGGTDTQYF
>-|TRBD1|TRBJ1-1|TRBV11-2
TGTGCCAGCAGCTTAGGACAGGGATACACTGAAGCTTTCTTT
CASSLGQGYTEAFF
>-|TRBD2|TRBJ2-5|TRBV11-2
TGTGCCAGCAGCTTGAGCGGGGCGCTGGATCAGGAGACCCAGTACTTC
CASSLSGALDQETQYF
>-|-|TRBJ2-7|TRBV5-1
TGCGCCAGCAGTTGGGACACCTACGAGCAGTACTTC
CASSWDTYEQYF
>-|TRBD1|TRBJ2-7|TRBV5-4
TGTGCCAGCAGCGAGGAACCGGGACAGAACTACGAGCAGTACTTC
CASSEEPGQNYEQYF
>-|TRBD1|TRBJ1-4|TRBV30
TGTGCCTGGACAACGCCGGGGGACAGGAATAATGAAAAACTGTTTTTT
CAWTTPGDRNNEKLFF
>-|-|TRBJ1-6|TRBV5-6
TGTGCCAGCAGCTTGATGGCAGGCTATAATTCACCCCTCCACTTT
CASSLMAGYNSPLHF
>-|TRBD1|TRBJ1-3|TRBV4-1
TGCGCCAGCAGCCAAGGCCCCCAGACAGGGATTAACACCATATATTTT
CASSQGPQTGINTIYF
>-|TRBD2|TRBJ2-7|TRBV18
TGTGCCAGCTCACGGCCGGGAGGGGCCTACGAGCAGTACTTC
CASSRPGGAYEQYF
>-|-|TRBJ2-3|TRBV24-1
TGTGCCACCAGTGAGGTGACAACAGATACGCAGTATTTT
CATSEVTTDTQYF
>-|TRBD1|TRBJ2-2|TRBV24-1
TGTGCCACCAGTGCCATTGACTGGACAGGCCGGCCTGAAGGGGGAGGGGAGCTGTTTTTT
CATSAIDWTGRPEGGGELFF
>-|TRBD1|TRBJ1-2|TRBV4-1
TGCGCCAGCAGCCAAGTCGGGACAGCGTTGACTAACTATGGCTACACCTTC
CASSQVGTALTNYGYTF
>-|TRBD1|TRBJ1-6|TRBV5-6
TGTGCCAGCAGCTCGCGGACAGGGAATTCACCCCTCCACTTT
CASSSRTGNSPLHF
>-|TRBD2|TRBJ2-3|TRBV13
TGTGCCAGCAGCGTCACTAGCGGGGGGGGCACAGATACGCAGTATTTT
CASSVTSGGGTDTQYF
>-|-|TRBJ1-1|TRBV30
TGTGCCTGGGACAGATTTAACACTGAAGCTTTCTTT
CAWDRFNTEAFF
>-|-|TRBJ1-1|TRBV9
TGTGCCAGCAGCGTAGTTCTTAGGAACACTGAAGCTTTCTTT
CASSVVLRNTEAFF
>-|-|TRBJ2-1|TRBV3-1/TRBV3-2
TGTGCCAGCAGCCCCCTTGCAGGGGGGTTCGATGAGCAGTTCTTC
CASSPLAGGFDEQFF
>-|TRBD1|TRBJ1-4|TRBV19
TGTGCCAGTAGTCCGGGACAGGGGTATGAAAAACTGTTTTTT
CASSPGQGYEKLFF
>-|TRBD2|TRBJ2-1|TRBV25-1
TGTGCCAGCAGGGCTCCGGGGGGGCACAATGAGCAGTTCTTC
CASRAPGGHNEQFF
>-|-|TRBJ1-6|TRBV12-3/TRBV12-4
TGTGCCAGCCAGAGCGATAATTCACCCCTCCACTTT
CASQSDNSPLHF
>-|TRBD1|TRBJ1-1|TRBV6-1
TGTGCCAGCAGTGAAGCCAGTCGGCAGGGGGCTTCTGAAGCTTTCTTT
CASSEASRQGASEAFF
>-|TRBD1|TRBJ1-4|TRBV2
TGTGCCAGCAGTGGGCAGGGGGTGTACGAAAAACTGTTTTTT
CASSGQGVYEKLFF
>-|-|TRBJ1-3|TRBV9
TGTGCCAGCAGTTCAGGGCCTGGAAACACCATATATTTT
CASSSGPGNTIYF
>-|-|TRBJ2-1|TRBV14
TGTGCCAGCAGCCGAGGGACTGGGGAGCAGTTCTTC
CASSRGTGEQFF
>few|TRBD2|TRBJ2-5|TRBV19
TGTGCCAGTAGTATAGAACTAGCGGGGATAGAGACCCAGTACTTC
CASSIELAGIETQYF
>-|-|TRBJ1-1|TRBV15
TGTGCCACCCGAGTCGGGAGGGTCGGGCAAGCTTTCTTT
CATRVGRVGQAFF
>once|TRBD2|TRBJ2-5|TRBV24-1
TGTACCACCAGTGACTCACGTTCTAGCGGGGGGGAGACCCAGTACTTC
CTTSDSRSSGGETQYF
>-|-|TRBJ1-5|TRBV5-1
TGCGCCAGCAGCCCGACGACAGGAAGGGGTCAGCCCCAGCATTTT
CASSPTTGRGQPQHF
>-|TRBD2|TRBJ2-1|TRBV3-1/TRBV3-2
TGTGCCAGCAGCCAATTCGGACTAGCGGGGGCCTTGGAGCAGTTCTTC
CASSQFGLAGALEQFF
>-|TRBD2|TRBJ2-5|TRBV15
TGTGCCACCAGCTCATGGACTAGCGGGCAAGAGACCCAGTACTTC
CATSSWTSGQETQYF
>-|TRBD2|TRBJ2-1|TRBV10-2
TGCGCCAGCAGTAGTTCTAGCGGATACAATGAGCAGTTCTTC
CASSSSSGYNEQFF
>-|-|TRBJ1-5|TRBV2
TGTGCCAGCAGTGAGGTAGCCCGGGGGCCCCAGCATTTT
CASSEVARGPQHF
>few|-|TRBJ1-1|TRBV19
TGTGCCAGTAGTATGTGGCCGAACACTGAAGCTTTCTTT
CASSMWPNTEAFF
>-|-|TRBJ2-1|TRBV5-1
TGCGCCAGCAGCTTGAAGGGGTCAAGGGGTGGATATGAGCAGTTCTTC
CASSLKGSRGGYEQFF
>-|TRBD2|TRBJ2-3|TRBV7-2
TGTGCCAGCAGCTTAGGCGGGGGGGGCACAGATACGCAGTATTTT
CASSLGGGGTDTQYF
>-|TRBD2|TRBJ2-3|TRBV3-1/TRBV3-2
TGTGCCAGCAGCCAAGGGACTAGCGGGGGAGATACGCAGTATTTT
CASSQGTSGGDTQYF
>-|-|TRBJ2-7|TRBV5-1
TGCGCCAGCAGCTTAGGTTCGGTTCAGGGCTCCTACGAGCAGTACTTC
CASSLGSVQGSYEQYF
>few|-|TRBJ2-1|TRBV5-1
TGCGCCAGCAGCTTGAGCGGACGGAATGAGCAGTTCTTC
CASSLSGRNEQFF
>few|-|TRBJ1-4|TRBV30
TGTGCCTGGAGTATTCGGGAAAAACTGTTTTTT
CAWSIREKLFF